The clone carrying this T cell receptor beta chain was counted only a few times. No antigen is known for it. The data derive from a study of T cell repertoires in cytomegalovirus infection. Study information: Matching HLA type and CMV infection were both indicated by public TCR beta signatures.

TCRdb reanalysed the reads using MiXCR and keeps one entry per CDR3 protein. The sample lists about 920,000 distinct CDR3 sequences; approximately 31% were seen once. The germline gives CDR1 SGHNT, CDR2 YENEEA. The ends lost 4 bases at V and 5 bases at J; junction bases unmatched: 7. CDR3 length equals 15 residues. The chain has TRBV11-3 and TRBJ2-2; 7 nucleotides align to TRBD1. The source is a human donor in good health (CMV status not recorded). Some clones in this sample may be carry-over from other donors' samples. The sequenced sample was cultured CD8+ T cells from PBMCs, obtained from culture after CMV antigen stimulation. The CDR3 region is CASSSRDSSTGELFF. CDR3 DNA: TGTGCCAGCAGCTCTCGGGACAGCTCGACCGGGGAGCTGTTTTTT.